This T cell receptor beta chain was identified during a study of shared clonotypes between healthy human individuals. Deep-level assay runs were performed. Assay used: immunoSEQ multiplex PCR; TCRdb lists only in-frame clones, some missing. This table has approximately 640,000 clones, roughly 78% appearing once. The CDR3 is made up of 15 amino acids. V gave up 4 bases and J gave up 1 base, with 14 bases separating them. Germline V gene data show CDR1 as SGHRS and CDR2 as YFSETQ. The origin of this receptor is a woman aged 25 to 39 in good health. The rearrangement links TRBV5-1 to TRBJ1-1; D call uncertain. Material for sequencing was memory CD4+ T cells sorted from blood. Described subset: CD45RA-negative fraction. CDR3 sequence (DNA): TGCGCCAGCAGCCCCCTGAAGGTTGGGAACACTGAAGCTTTCTTT. Residues: CASSPLKVGNTEAFF. The variable domain in full, completed from reference TRBV5-1 and TRBJ1-1, reads KAGVTQTPRYLIKTRGQQVTLSCSPISGHRSVSWYQQTPGQGLQFLFEYFSETQRNKGNFPGRFSGRQFSNSRSEMNVSTLELGDSALYLCASSPLKVGNTEAFFGQGTRLTVV.